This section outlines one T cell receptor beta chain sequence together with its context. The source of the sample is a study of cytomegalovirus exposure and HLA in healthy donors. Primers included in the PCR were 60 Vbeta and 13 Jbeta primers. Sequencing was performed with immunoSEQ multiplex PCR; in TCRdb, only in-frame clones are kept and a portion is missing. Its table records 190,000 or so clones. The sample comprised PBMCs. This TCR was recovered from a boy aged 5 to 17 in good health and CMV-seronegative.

For the CDR3, the DNA is TGTGCCAGCTCACCCGGGGGAGGAGAGACCCAGTACTTC. Encoded protein: CASSPGGGETQYF. This rearrangement joins TRBV18 to TRBJ2-5, with D possibly TRBD2 on 6 matching bases. The CDR3 has 13 residues. V gave up 3 bases and J gave up 4 bases, with 9 bases separating them. CDR1 is KGHSH, CDR2 LQKENI, per germline.